The 17 T cell receptor beta chains in this list originate from one sample, sequenced in a study of response to subunit inactivated influenza vaccine. TCRdb independently ran MiXCR on the RT-PCR reads; one entry per CDR3 protein. The data show 630,000 or so distinct CDR3 sequences, roughly 14% seen once. Specimen: PBMCs from blood, collected roughly 12 days after vaccination. All receptors come from a man aged 45 to 65 who received an inactivated influenza vaccine.

CDR3 coding DNA: TGTGCCAGCAGCTTCGAAAGCGGGTCGAACACCGGGGAGCTGTTTTTT. This sequence encodes CASSFESGSNTGELFF. V usage is TRBV5-5 and J usage is TRBJ2-2; a weak D match, TRBD2 (6 bases). The CDR3 is made up of 16 amino acids. Trimming removed 2 bases at V and 0 bases at J, with 11 bases between. CDR1 is SGHKS, CDR2 YYEKEE, per germline (reference sequence).

The chain uses TRBV4-2 and TRBJ1-4; 10 nucleotides align to TRBD1. The germline V gene encodes CDR1 LGHNA and CDR2 YNFKEQ. Trimming at V came to 0 bases and at J to 7 bases, leaving 2 bases not matched to a gene. The CDR3 length is 15 residues. The CDR3 sequence is CASSQDRTGGEKLFF. CDR3 nucleotides: TGTGCCAGCAGCCAAGATCGGACAGGGGGTGAAAAACTGTTTTTT.

This clonotype was observed a handful of times. The J gene is TRBJ1-1, the V gene TRBV12-3 or TRBV12-4; D gene uncertain. This CDR3 comprises 14 residues. V gave up 3 bases and J gave up 0 bases, with 8 bases separating them. CDR3 sequence: CASSFKQLNTEAFF. The CDR3 DNA is TGTGCCAGCAGTTTTAAGCAGTTGAACACTGAAGCTTTCTTT.

The V and J genes are TRBV2 and TRBJ2-2; 8 nucleotides align to TRBD2. The ends lost 6 bases at V and 6 bases at J; junction bases unmatched: 12. This CDR3 spans 16 amino acids. The germline V gene has CDR1 SNHLY and CDR2 FYNNEI. CDR3 protein: CASSEYGLAWAGELFF. CDR3 in DNA: TGTGCCAGCAGCGAATACGGACTAGCTTGGGCCGGGGAGCTGTTTTTT.

In its sample, this clonotype was seen a few times. The rearrangement joins TRBV5-1 to TRBJ1-1; the D is unclear. Trimming took off 4 bases at V and 4 bases at J, with 5 bases between the two ends. CDR1 is SGHRS, CDR2 YFSETQ, per germline. There are 11 residues in the CDR3. The CDR3: CASSGSTEAFF. The DNA for the CDR3 is TGCGCCAGCAGCGGAAGCACTGAAGCTTTCTTT.

This clonotype has just a few counts. This sequence joins TRBV4-2 and TRBJ2-3; 8 bases agree with TRBD2. The V segment lost 2 bases and the J segment 5 bases; nucleotides outside the gene matches: 6. This CDR3 comprises 15 residues. Germline CDR1 reads LGHNA; CDR2 reads YNFKEQ. The CDR3 here is CASSQFSGVVDTQYF. DNA of the CDR3: TGTGCCAGCAGCCAATTTAGCGGGGTAGTAGATACGCAGTATTTT.

This chain links TRBV20-1 with TRBJ2-3, with 11 bases matching TRBD2. This CDR3 has 17 residues. The J segment lost 2 bases and the V segment lost 6 bases, leaving 13 bases of the junction unmatched. Germline V gene sequence: CDR1 DFQATT, CDR2 SNEGSKA (reference sequence). DNA for the CDR3: TGCAGTGCCCGATTAGTTAGCGGGAGGGGGATCACAGATACGCAGTATTTT. As protein: CSARLVSGRGITDTQYF.

This chain joins TRBV5-1 and TRBJ2-5; D might be TRBD2 (6 bases). This CDR3 has 15 amino acids. CDR1 SGHRS and CDR2 YFSETQ come from the germline V gene. V lost 4 bases and J lost 1, with 14 bases in between. The CDR3 nucleotides are TGCGCCAGCAGCCCCGGGACTTGGGGCCAAGAGACCCAGTACTTC. This translates into CASSPGTWGQETQYF.

This clonotype has a handful of counts. The rearrangement links TRBV5-1 to TRBJ2-7; 11 nucleotides agree with TRBD1. The germline V gene has CDR1 SGHRS and CDR2 YFSETQ. The V segment lost 4 bases and the J segment 2 bases; nucleotides outside the gene matches: 8. CDR3 length: 16 amino acids. The CDR3 loop is CASSPGQGGTTYEQYF. For the CDR3, the DNA is TGCGCCAGCAGCCCGGGACAGGGGGGTACGACCTACGAGCAGTACTTC. Full variable domain (rest looked up from reference TRBV5-1 and TRBJ2-7): KAGVTQTPRYLIKTRGQQVTLSCSPISGHRSVSWYQQTPGQGLQFLFEYFSETQRNKGNFPGRFSGRQFSNSRSEMNVSTLELGDSALYLCASSPGQGGTTYEQYFGPGTRLTVT.

The chain combines TRBV6-5 with TRBJ2-2, with a tentative D call TRBD2 (6 bases). This CDR3 is built from 15 residues. Germline V gene data show CDR1 as MNHEY and CDR2 as SVGAGI. V lost 2 bases, J lost 7 bases, and 14 bases lay in between. The CDR3 loop reads CASSYDEGRGGELFF. CDR3 sequence (DNA): TGTGCCAGCAGTTACGACGAGGGGCGGGGCGGGGAGCTGTTTTTT.

The genes are TRBV7-8 and TRBJ2-7, with 9 bases lining up with TRBD2. CDR1 and CDR2 from the germline V gene are SGHVS and FQNEAQ. Trimming cost V 5 bases and J 0 bases; bases outside gene matches: 5. This CDR3 spans 15 amino acids. The CDR3: CASSRSGGDSYEQYF. CDR3 nucleotides: TGTGCCAGCAGCCGTAGCGGGGGTGACTCCTACGAGCAGTACTTC.

This sequence joins TRBV4-2 and TRBJ1-1, with D unclear. Trimming took 0 bases from V and 0 from J, leaving 8 bases between them. The CDR3 loop spans 15 amino acids. Germline CDR1 and CDR2: LGHNA and YNFKEQ. As DNA, the CDR3 is TGTGCCAGCAGCCAAGATATGGGATTGAACACTGAAGCTTTCTTT. The encoded protein is CASSQDMGLNTEAFF.

V usage is TRBV18 and J usage is TRBJ2-7; 13 positions match TRBD2. V was pared by 0 bases and J by 7 bases, with 9 bases of the junction left unmatched. This CDR3 has 17 residues. Germline values: CDR1 KGHSH, CDR2 LQKENI. CDR3 coding DNA: TGTGCCAGCTCACCACCGAACGGACTAGCGGGAGTTAATGAGCAGTACTTC. Its translation: CASSPPNGLAGVNEQYF.

The sample holds a few counts of this clonotype. The J gene is TRBJ2-2, the V gene TRBV7-9; D tentatively reads TRBD1 or TRBD2 (5 bases each). V lost 5 bases and J lost 0, with 13 bases in between. The CDR3 totals 16 residues. CDR1 is SEHNR, CDR2 FQNEAQ, per germline (reference sequence). This CDR3 reads CASSHFTGPNTGELFF. The CDR3 region has the DNA TGTGCCAGCAGCCATTTCACGGGACCGAACACCGGGGAGCTGTTTTTT.

The genes are TRBV27 and TRBJ2-5; D uncertain. The V end was cut by 8 bases, the J end by 5 bases, with 12 bases between. The CDR3 totals 12 residues. Germline CDR1 reads MNHEY; CDR2 reads SMNVEV (reference sequence). This CDR3 reads CASSNGVETQYF. The CDR3 DNA is TGTGCCAGCTCAAATGGGGTCGAGACCCAGTACTTC.

This clonotype was recorded a few times. The chain combines TRBV12-3 or TRBV12-4 with TRBJ1-2, with D unresolved. The ends were cut back, 9 bases at V and 2 bases at J, with 13 bases in the middle. CDR3 length equals 13 residues. This CDR3 reads CASTTGGNYGYTF. CDR3 coding DNA: TGTGCCAGTACCACCGGCGGAAACTATGGCTACACCTTC.

This rearrangement joins TRBV5-1 to TRBJ1-2, with D perhaps TRBD1 (5 bases). Germline V gene lookup returns CDR1 SGHRS and CDR2 YFSETQ. The CDR3 extends over 14 amino acids. The V gene lost 3 bases and the J gene lost 4 bases, with 13 bases spanning the gap. CDR3 sequence reads: CASSSGTLSYGYTF. Written as DNA, the CDR3 is TGCGCCAGCAGCTCAGGGACTTTGAGCTATGGCTACACCTTC.